This TCR beta chain was observed in a study of CD4 T cells in relation to SARS-CoV-2 and coronaviruses. General study results and limits: According to naive versus memory sequencing, detected responses are memory recall, not newly primed. Crossreactive clones expanded significantly less to SARS-CoV-2 than monoreactive clones.

In the case of this clone: Its antigen is still unknown.

CD4+ T cells from unexposed donors were obtained before the COVID-19 pandemic (2011-2018). Germline loops: CDR1 KGHDR, CDR2 SFDVKD. The length of the CDR3 is 12 residues. V shed 7 bases and J shed 4 bases, with 10 bases lying between them. Deep TCR-beta sequencing used DNA from uncultured naive and memory CD4+ T cells. Sequencing used immunoSEQ multiplex PCR; TCRdb keeps in-frame clones, though not all of them. The table shows some 65,000 clones, with about nine tenths occurring only once. The V gene is TRBV24-1, the J gene TRBJ2-7; D may correspond to TRBD1 or TRBD2 (5 bases each). The TCR comes from a human donor in good health. The sequenced sample was memory CD4+ T cells from PBMCs. CDR3 sequence reads: CATSRDEYEQYF. CDR3 coding DNA: TGTGCCACCAGCCGGGACGAATACGAGCAGTACTTC.